The entry below describes one T cell receptor beta chain. Its antigen remains undetermined. Base qualities were left out, and no much larger clone turns up one base away. Using the deep immunoSEQ assay, multiplex PCR amplified TCR CDR3 regions from genomic DNA. Extracted genomic DNA from each cell subset was distributed evenly across all wells of several immunoSEQ 96-well plates, and each plate was treated as a replicate. For sorted subsets, each replicate PCR was loaded with approximately 190 ng genomic DNA, equivalent to 25,000 to 30,000 T cell genomes. The purified libraries were quantified using a Qubit 3.0 fluorometer, sized with a Bioanalyzer 2100, and then quantified again using the KAPA Library Quantification kit. Every immunoSEQ 96-well plate was sequenced on a dedicated single-read 150-cycle Illumina NextSeq 550 flow cell. In the source study's methods: The immunoSEQ output contained only junctional sequences without quality scores, so filtering could not match that applied to full-length reads. To assign V/J genes and CDR3, sequences were annotated against IMGT germline references using PyIR, a Python wrapper for IgBLAST v1.9. Reads were filtered out if the reads had weak V/J assignments (E-value above 1e-6), no CDR3, stop codons, out-of-frame junctions, or ambiguous translated residues. A V3J clonotype was defined by an identical inferred V gene, J gene, and CDR3 amino acid sequence. Percentage overlap between repertoires was calculated by dividing the number of shared unique clonotypes by the size of the smaller repertoire. Richness of each repertoire was evaluated using RTK rarefaction, the Chao1 estimator, and Recon v2.1 estimates of unobserved clonotypes. Generation probabilities for all TCRbeta clonotypes obtained by the gDNA method from several donors were computed using OLGA. TCRdb re-hosts the immuneACCESS table, in-frame sequences only. Its copies lack some clones; in the studies checked, an unresolved V gene accounts for under half of them, and the cause for the rest is not known. The D gene and trimming were derived from the DNA, and the V and J assignments and clone size from that table. For this sample the table gives over 850,000 clones, of which about 84% were detected only once. Roughly 0.65% of the sample goes to the ten largest clones.

This entry belongs to a study of shared clonotypes between healthy human individuals (dated by TCRdb to about 2020). About the full investigation: Two women and three men aged 18 to 49 years were included in the cohort. For each donor, CD4 naive and CD4 memory were each run on three plates, CD8 naive on two plates, and CD8 memory on one plate. The study deeply sequenced blood TCR repertoires of five healthy adults to estimate repertoire size and the extent of clonotype sharing between individuals. Different laboratories and diverse techniques were used to prepare libraries and sequence TCR repertoires, to increase sequencing depth and limit assay-specific biases. Between about 0.8 and 9 billion PBMCs per donor were obtained by leukapheresis.

What the authors observed across the whole study: About 4.5% of naive CD4, 3% to 3.5% of naive CD8, 2.3% of memory CD4, and around 0.4% of memory CD8 clonotypes were shared across several donors. Sampling was limited to blood, and TCR repertoires in tissue likely differ from TCR repertoires in blood. Rarefaction of sorted-subset datasets indicated incomplete sequencing despite the large sequencing depth. Pairwise subsampling indicated that sequencing depth was expected to affect the degree of clonotype sharing among donors. Because the study included only a small number of donors, the genetic and exposure-history diversity represented was limited. Naive subsets generally had larger estimated clonotype richness than memory subsets. Compared with non-shared clonotypes, the clonotypes found in all four sorted-subset donors had higher generation probabilities.

The donors were healthy, HIV-negative adults who had no recently reported acute infections or vaccinations. All donors were Caucasian adults living in Nashville, Tennessee, USA. Magnetic negative selection was used to enrich CD4+ T cells, after which naive cells were positively selected on CD45RA and the negative fraction became the memory subset. Blood was collected by leukapheresis, and PBMCs were isolated by Ficoll-Histopaque density gradient centrifugation and then cryopreserved in liquid nitrogen vapor phase. Analytical flow cytometry was used to check the purity and quantity of each magnetically sorted T cell population. Genomic DNA was isolated from each sorted fraction and quantified by UV absorbance on a Nanodrop 2000c. Germline trimming: 0 bases from V, 7 bases from J; junction bases outside gene matches: 20. Per the germline V gene, SGHRS is the CDR1 and YFSETQ is the CDR2. The CDR3 runs 19 amino acids, cysteine and phenylalanine included. Left in the record is the CDR3 DNA by itself, 57 bases read in frame from the first base.

The sequence joins TRBV5-1 to TRBJ2-5, with 8 central nucleotides matching TRBD1. The source material was memory CD4+ T cells from PBMCs. The cell subset or site label corresponds to: CD45RA-negative fraction. The sequence was obtained from a man aged 18 to 30 in good health. Some clones in this sample may be carry-over from other donors' samples. The nucleotide sequence reads TGCGCCAGCAGCTTGGGCCGGGACAGGTCCAACCAGGCAGGACCGACCCAGTACTTC. Translation gives CASSLGRDRSNQAGPTQYF.